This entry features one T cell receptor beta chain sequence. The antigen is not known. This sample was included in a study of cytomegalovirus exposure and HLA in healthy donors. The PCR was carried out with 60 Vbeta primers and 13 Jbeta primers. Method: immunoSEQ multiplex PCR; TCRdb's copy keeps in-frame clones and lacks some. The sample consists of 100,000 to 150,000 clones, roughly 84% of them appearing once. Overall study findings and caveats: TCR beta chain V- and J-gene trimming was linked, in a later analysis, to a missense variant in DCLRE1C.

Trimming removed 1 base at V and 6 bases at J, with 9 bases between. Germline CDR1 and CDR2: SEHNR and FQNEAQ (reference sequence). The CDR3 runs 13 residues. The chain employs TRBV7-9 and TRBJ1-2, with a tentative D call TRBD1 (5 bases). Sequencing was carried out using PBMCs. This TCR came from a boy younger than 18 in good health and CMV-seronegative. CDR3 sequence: CASSLEGVDGYTF. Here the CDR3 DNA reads TGTGCCAGCAGCTTAGAAGGGGTCGATGGCTACACCTTC.